The entry that follows covers one TCR beta chain sequence. Its antigen is as yet unknown. Samples had at least 6 million PBMCs isolated from them. The CDR3 has 20 residues. V was clipped by 1 base and J by 4 bases, with 27 bases between them. In germline, CDR1 is SGHDT, CDR2 YYEEEE. This entry belongs to a study of blood T cells in healthy people across ages. Turning to the study itself: Template switching caught about one barcoded beta molecule for each two T cells. Study-level points and caveats: Naive CD4+ cells and diversity were both higher in long-lived donors than in aged donors.

A second PCR of 7 to 11 cycles used a sample-barcoded 5' primer and a J-beta primer mix. Every single cDNA molecule received a tag from a template-switch adaptor with 12 random nucleotides. A single record per CDR3 protein comes from TCRdb applying MiXCR to the 5' RACE reads. The sample shows under 2 million distinct CDR3 sequences, about 35% of them seen only once. This chain links TRBV5-6 with TRBJ2-1; the D gene is possibly TRBD2 (6 bases). This receptor was obtained from a woman aged 25-40 years in good health. The sequencing sample was made of blood. In DNA, the CDR3 is TGTGCCAGCAGCTTGAAAGGGCGCGGCTGGCGGGGTATGGGATACAATGAGCAGTTCTTC. The encoded protein is CASSLKGRGWRGMGYNEQFF.